The 5 T cell receptor beta chains below come from one sample, sequenced in a study of blood T cell repertoires in COVID-19. Measured with immunoSEQ multiplex PCR; TCRdb has only the in-frame clones, and not every one. The data contain about 250,000 clones, around four fifths of them singletons. The sample was peripheral blood. These receptors all stem from a woman in her sixties or seventies with acute or convalescent COVID-19.

V is TRBV28 and J is TRBJ1-1; 8 bases map to TRBD1. The V gene's germline CDR1 is MDHEN and CDR2 SYDVKM. This CDR3 is built from 13 residues. After removal of 6 bases from V and 4 bases from J, the junction contained 4 bases not matched to a gene. CDR3 DNA sequence: TGTGCCAGCAGAGTAACAGGGGGCACTGAAGCTTTCTTT. It is translated as CASRVTGGTEAFF.

The chain employs TRBV27 and TRBJ1-4; tentative D call: TRBD1 (6 bases). This CDR3 region has 15 residues. Trimming cost V 5 bases and J 6 bases, with 16 bases left between them. In germline, CDR1 is MNHEY, CDR2 SMNVEV (reference sequence). In DNA, the CDR3 is TGTGCCAGCAGTCCCCTACAGGGCTATCATGAAAAACTGTTTTTT. Translation: CASSPLQGYHEKLFF.

The J gene is TRBJ2-5, the V gene TRBV18; 14 nucleotides agree with TRBD2. CDR3 size: 16 residues. Germline V gene sequence: CDR1 KGHSH, CDR2 LQKENI. V trimming: 0 bases; J trimming: 4 bases; junction bases outside the gene matches: 1. The CDR3 loop is CASSPPGLAGAETQYF. Here the CDR3 DNA reads TGTGCCAGCTCACCACCGGGACTAGCGGGGGCAGAGACCCAGTACTTC. The whole variable domain, remainder taken from reference TRBV18 and TRBJ2-5, is NAGVMQNPRHLVRRRGQEARLRCSPMKGHSHVYWYRQLPEEGLKFMVYLQKENIIDESGMPKERFSAEFPKEGPSILRIQQVVRGDSAAYFCASSPPGLAGAETQYFGPGTRLLVL.

The chain links TRBV30 to TRBJ2-6, with D maybe TRBD1 (6 bases). Germline loops: CDR1 GTSNPN, CDR2 SVGIG (reference sequence). V shed 6 bases and J shed 1 base, with 19 bases lying between them. This CDR3 has 17 residues. The CDR3: CACSRTAGFSGANVLTF. The CDR3 DNA reads TGTGCCTGTTCTCGGACAGCAGGGTTTTCTGGGGCCAACGTCCTGACTTTC.

The chain carries TRBV30 and TRBJ2-5; 8 bases fit TRBD1. Germline lookup yields CDR1 GTSNPN and CDR2 SVGIG (reference sequence). The V segment lost 0 bases and the J segment 4 bases; nucleotides outside the gene matches: 7. The CDR3 has 15 amino acids. This CDR3 is CAWSVGQGAIETQYF. Written as DNA, the CDR3 is TGTGCCTGGAGTGTAGGGCAGGGGGCAATAGAGACCCAGTACTTC.